This T cell receptor (beta chain) came from a study of shared clonotypes between healthy human individuals. Notes on the study in general: Few donors limited the genetic and exposure-history diversity represented.

Execution of the assay was at deep level. It was across several immunoSEQ plates that each subset's genomic DNA was evenly split. Only in-frame clones appear in the TCRdb table, and some are missing; sequencing was by immunoSEQ multiplex PCR. The repertoire has fewer than 550,000 clones, roughly 79% of them found once; the top ten carry around 12%. The healthy adult donors were HIV-negative and reported no recent acute infections or vaccinations. CDR1 and CDR2 from the germline V gene are WNHNN and SYGVQD (reference sequence). V gave up 2 bases and J gave up 6 bases; unmatched junction bases: 7. The length of the CDR3 is 15 residues. This clone appeared a few times. Its antigen is currently unknown.

The chain employs TRBV10-1 and TRBJ2-1; 7 bases match TRBD2. Sequenced input: PBMCs. The TCR was taken from a woman between 40 and 55 years old in good health. Some clones in this sample may be carry-over from other donors' samples. CDR3 in amino acids: CASSEVLANINEQFF. In DNA form, the CDR3 reads TGCGCCAGCAGTGAGGTACTAGCGAATATCAATGAGCAGTTCTTC.